This T cell receptor beta chain was recorded in a study of CD8 T cells in Susac syndrome. In blood CD8+ and CD4+ T cells, TCR beta underwent sequencing. The multiple sclerosis controls consisted of treatment-naive patients with relapsing-remitting disease, either stable or active. The CD8+ and CD4+ T cells were isolated magnetically using a negative isolation approach, whereas the TEMRA cells were enriched by FACS. V was clipped by 4 bases and J by 6 bases, with 10 bases between them. The CDR3 contains 13 residues. The germline gives CDR1 LGHDT, CDR2 YNNKEL (reference sequence). Reverse transcription of roughly 0.5 to 1 ug RNA was performed with random hexamers. An immunoSEQ multiplex PCR amplified TCR beta CDR3 over 54 Vbeta and 13 Jbeta. TCRdb re-analysed the immunoSEQ multiplex PCR reads in MiXCR, keeping a single row per CDR3 protein. The sample shows roughly 200,000 distinct CDR3 sequences, 85% to 95% of them seen only once.

V and J are TRBV3-1 and TRBJ2-1; tentative D call: TRBD1 (6 bases). The TCR sequence derives from a human donor with multiple sclerosis. Sequenced sample: CD4+ T cells from PBMCs. DNA for the CDR3: TGTGCCAGCAGCCCCCCCAGGGGCAATGAGCAGTTCTTC. Protein sequence: CASSPPRGNEQFF.